A single sample is the source of the 26 T cell receptor beta chains below, sequenced in a study of cytomegalovirus exposure and HLA in healthy donors. In the PCR, 60 Vbeta and 13 Jbeta primers were used. Assay: immunoSEQ multiplex PCR; the TCRdb copy retains only in-frame clones and omits some. The profile shows about 190,000 clones, approximately 88% of them singletons. The source material was PBMCs. The receptors here all came from a boy aged 10-17 years in good health and CMV-seronegative.

V is TRBV7-2 and J is TRBJ1-2; D not resolved. V lost 5 bases, J lost 2 bases, and 12 bases lay in between. Germline V CDR1 and CDR2: SGHTA, FQGNSA. The CDR3 is 14 residues long. CDR3 coding DNA: TGTGCCAGCAGCGCCCGTGGTCGGAACTATGGCTACACCTTC. Translating gives CASSARGRNYGYTF.

The chain joins TRBV30 to TRBJ2-1; TRBD2 agrees at 12 bases. J gave up 9 bases and V 7 bases, and 13 bases lay outside the gene matches. CDR1 is GTSNPN and CDR2 is SVGIG in the germline V gene (reference sequence). The CDR3 sequence is 15 residues long. CDR3 coding DNA: TGTGCCTCGACTAGCGGGAGCTCAATCCACGGTGAGCAGTTCTTC. Residues: CASTSGSSIHGEQFF.

V and J are TRBV7-3 and TRBJ1-5; unclear D gene. The length of the CDR3 is 13 residues. Trimming removed 0 bases from V and 5 bases from J, with 5 bases in between. Germline CDR1 reads SGHTA; CDR2 reads FQGTGA. The CDR3 loop is CASSLTGDQPQHF. CDR3 nucleotides: TGTGCCAGCAGCTTAACTGGAGATCAGCCCCAGCATTTT.

This chain joins TRBV13 and TRBJ1-3; D uncertain. V was clipped by 2 bases and J by 3 bases, with 14 bases between them. Looked up from germline, CDR1 is PRHDT and CDR2 is FYEKMQ (reference sequence). This CDR3 comprises 16 residues. CDR3 sequence: CASSLLQRGGGNTIYF. CDR3 DNA: TGTGCCAGCAGCTTATTGCAACGGGGAGGTGGAAACACCATATATTTT.

This clone was recorded once. V and J are TRBV18 and TRBJ1-3; no reliable D call. CDR3 size: 15 residues. The V and J ends lost 8 bases and 4 bases respectively, with 18 bases between them. Germline V lookup: CDR1 KGHSH, CDR2 LQKENI. The CDR3 protein is CASRTLSFGGNTIYF. The DNA for the CDR3 is TGTGCCAGCCGTACGCTGTCTTTCGGGGGAAACACCATATATTTT.

The chain recombines TRBV5-1 with TRBJ2-7, with 9 bases matching TRBD1. The CDR3 is made up of 15 amino acids. From germline, CDR1 is SGHRS and CDR2 YFSETQ. The V and J ends lost 0 bases and 5 bases, in that order; junction bases with no gene match: 6. CDR3 bases: TGCGCCAGCAGCTTGGTTGGGGACAGGGCCGACGAGCAGTACTTC. Residues: CASSLVGDRADEQYF.

The chain employs TRBV6-5 and TRBJ2-3; 9 bases map to TRBD2. The germline CDR1 and CDR2 sequences are MNHEY and SVGAGI. Trimming removed 6 bases from V and 5 bases from J; junction bases left unmatched: 6. The CDR3 runs to 14 residues. For the CDR3, the DNA is TGTGCCAGCAGGAGACTAGCGGCTGAAGATACGCAGTATTTT. It specifies CASRRLAAEDTQYF.

The chain recombines TRBV5-1 with TRBJ2-3; 7 bases are shared with TRBD2. This CDR3 is built from 17 residues. Per the germline V gene, CDR1 is SGHRS and CDR2 is YFSETQ. After removal of 0 bases from V and 8 bases from J, the junction contained 15 bases not matched to a gene. The CDR3 protein is CASSLGTQAPSGGTQYF. Written as DNA, the CDR3 is TGCGCCAGCAGCTTGGGGACGCAAGCACCATCGGGGGGTACGCAGTATTTT.

This clone was recorded once. CDR3 coding DNA: TGTGCCAGCAGCTACAGATCCGGACTAGCGGATAGGTATGAGCAGTTCTTC. This codes for CASSYRSGLADRYEQFF. V and J are TRBV27 and TRBJ2-1; 10 bases match TRBD2. After removal of 6 bases from V and 8 bases from J, the junction contained 16 bases not matched to a gene. The germline V gene has CDR1 MNHEY and CDR2 SMNVEV (reference sequence). The CDR3 length is 17 residues.

The V call is TRBV2, the J call TRBJ1-1; perhaps TRBD1 as D (5 bases). Trimming left V 1 base short and J 6 bases short, with 9 bases between. The CDR3 runs 13 residues. In germline, CDR1 is SNHLY, CDR2 FYNNEI. CDR3 DNA: TGTGCCAGCAGTGAAGTCAAAGGGGCTGAAGCTTTCTTT. It specifies CASSEVKGAEAFF.

This clone appeared once. V gene TRBV29-1 combines with J gene TRBJ1-2, with TRBD1 identical over 9 bases. V trimming: 5 bases; J trimming: 1 base; junction bases outside the gene matches: 11. From germline, CDR1 is SQVTM and CDR2 ANQGSEA. The CDR3 totals 16 residues. The CDR3 DNA reads as TGCAGCGTTTACCTAAAACCGGGACAGGGTAACTATGGCTACACCTTC. Translated, it gives CSVYLKPGQGNYGYTF.

This clone occurred once. The CDR3 DNA is TGTGCCAGCAGTTACGGCGGTAACGGGGGTATAGAGACCCAGTACTTC. As protein: CASSYGGNGGIETQYF. The chain joins TRBV6-5 to TRBJ2-5; TRBD2 is a possible D gene (6 bases). CDR3 size: 16 residues. V was trimmed by 2 bases and J by 4 bases, leaving 17 bases between them. Germline CDR1 MNHEY, CDR2 SVGAGI.

The CDR3 sequence is CASRGQGFGDEQFF. For the CDR3, the DNA is TGTGCCAGCAGGGGACAGGGGTTTGGCGATGAGCAGTTCTTC. V usage is TRBV2 and J usage is TRBJ2-1; 10 nucleotides line up with TRBD1. CDR1 and CDR2 from the germline V gene are SNHLY and FYNNEI. The length of the CDR3 is 14 residues. Trimming cost V 6 bases and J 8 bases; bases outside gene matches: 7.

This chain uses TRBV19 with TRBJ2-7; 7 bases fit TRBD2. V lost 5 bases to trimming and J lost 0 bases; unmatched junction nucleotides: 7. Germline assignment: CDR1 LNHDA and CDR2 SQIVND (reference sequence). This CDR3 is built from 15 residues. Written as DNA, the CDR3 is TGTGCCAGTAGTCGTACTAGCGCCTCCTCCTACGAGCAGTACTTC. This encodes CASSRTSASSYEQYF. Combining the CDR3 with reference TRBV19 and TRBJ2-7 gives the whole variable domain DGGITQSPKYLFRKEGQNVTLSCEQNLNHDAMYWYRQDPGQGLRLIYYSQIVNDFQKGDIAEGYSVSREKKESFPLTVTSAQKNPTAFYLCASSRTSASSYEQYFGPGTRLTVT.

The chain uses TRBV5-1 and TRBJ1-2; TRBD1 might be the D (5 bases). CDR1 SGHRS and CDR2 YFSETQ come from the germline V gene. The CDR3 extends over 14 amino acids. Trimming took off 1 base at V and 4 bases at J, with 11 bases between the two ends. CDR3 sequence (DNA): TGCGCCAGCAGCTTGCAACAGGAAGGCTATGGCTACACCTTC. Amino acids: CASSLQQEGYGYTF.

The chain combines TRBV7-9 with TRBJ1-4; D is possibly TRBD1 (5 bases). Germline V gene lookup returns CDR1 SEHNR and CDR2 FQNEAQ (reference sequence). The CDR3 totals 14 residues. V was pared by 6 bases and J by 0 bases, with 8 bases between. The CDR3 region is CASRLTATNEKLFF. The CDR3 DNA reads as TGTGCCAGCAGACTGACAGCAACTAATGAAAAACTGTTTTTT.

The CDR3, as DNA: TGTGCCAGCAGCTTATTGGGCGGGAGGGATTACAATGAGCAGTTCTTC. It specifies CASSLLGGRDYNEQFF. J is TRBJ2-1 and V is TRBV7-9; 9 bases line up with TRBD2. The CDR3 has 16 amino acids. Germline lookup yields CDR1 SEHNR and CDR2 FQNEAQ (reference sequence). The V and J ends lost 2 bases and 4 bases, in that order; junction bases with no gene match: 6. Combining the CDR3 with reference TRBV7-9 and TRBJ2-1 gives the whole variable domain DTGVSQNPRHKITKRGQNVTFRCDPISEHNRLYWYRQTLGQGPEFLTYFQNEAQLEKSRLLSDRFSAERPKGSFSTLEIQRTEQGDSAMYLCASSLLGGRDYNEQFFGPGTRLTVL.

This sequence joins TRBV4-3 and TRBJ2-6; 7 nucleotides agree with TRBD1. CDR3 size: 17 residues. Germline-derived CDR1 and CDR2 are LGHNA and YSLEER. V was pared by 3 bases and J by 0 bases, with 5 bases of the junction left unmatched. The CDR3 nucleotides are TGCGCCAGCAGCCAGGGGGACAGTTCCTCTGGGGCCAACGTCCTGACTTTC. It translates to CASSQGDSSSGANVLTF.

The chain is built from TRBV27 and TRBJ1-2, with a weak D call TRBD1 (6 bases). Germline V gene data show CDR1 as MNHEY and CDR2 as SMNVEV (reference sequence). V lost 6 bases and J lost 4, with 9 bases in between. The CDR3 extends over 12 amino acids. In nucleotides, the CDR3 is TGTGCCAGCAGAACAGGGCCCTATGGCTACACCTTC. As protein: CASRTGPYGYTF.

The genes are TRBV28 and TRBJ1-3; TRBD1 matches 7 bases. This CDR3 comprises 17 residues. The trim removed 5 bases at V and 0 bases at J, leaving 10 bases unmatched. Germline-derived CDR1 and CDR2 are MDHEN and SYDVKM. The CDR3 is CASSHRGQPSSGNTIYF. In DNA, the CDR3 is TGTGCCAGCAGTCACCGGGGACAGCCCAGCTCTGGAAACACCATATATTTT.

This clone was observed a single time. The gene calls are TRBV27 and TRBJ1-5; 8 positions match TRBD1. Per the germline V gene, CDR1 is MNHEY and CDR2 is SMNVEV (reference sequence). V shed 5 bases, J shed 2 bases, and the junction held 11 bases outside the gene matches. This CDR3 has 17 residues. The DNA for the CDR3 is TGTGCCAGCAGTCGATCATTGACAGGGGATGGCAATCAGCCCCAGCATTTT. It codes for CASSRSLTGDGNQPQHF.

This clone was recorded once. The J gene is TRBJ2-1, the V gene TRBV13, with 10 positions matching TRBD2. Trimming removed 5 bases from V and 7 bases from J; junction bases left unmatched: 11. This CDR3 has 16 amino acids. Germline V CDR1 and CDR2: PRHDT, FYEKMQ (reference sequence). The CDR3 sequence is CASSTRAGGPWNEQFF. The DNA of the CDR3 is TGTGCCAGCAGCACCCGAGCGGGAGGGCCATGGAATGAGCAGTTCTTC.

The chain employs TRBV28 and TRBJ1-1, with 7 positions matching TRBD1. Germline CDR1 and CDR2: MDHEN and SYDVKM. The CDR3 runs to 14 residues. The V segment lost 7 bases and the J segment 6 bases; nucleotides outside the gene matches: 11. The CDR3 DNA sequence: TGTGCCAGCATCCTCGTACAGGGGAAGGCTGAAGCTTTCTTT. As protein: CASILVQGKAEAFF.

The V call is TRBV5-1, the J call TRBJ2-2; 12 bases are shared with TRBD1. CDR1 and CDR2 from the germline V gene are SGHRS and YFSETQ. J was trimmed by 4 bases and V by 5 bases; bases with no gene match: 6. There are 16 residues in the CDR3. The CDR3 reads CASRPRGQGATGELFF. CDR3 coding DNA: TGCGCCAGCAGACCTCGGGGACAGGGGGCCACCGGGGAGCTGTTTTTT.

The chain combines TRBV5-1 with TRBJ2-3; 10 bases align to TRBD2. Germline assignment: CDR1 SGHRS and CDR2 YFSETQ. The V and J ends lost 4 bases and 1 base, in that order; junction bases with no gene match: 15. The CDR3 contains 19 residues. CDR3 DNA: TGCGCCAGCAGCCCCGAGGTAGCGGGAGGTGTTAGCGGCACAGATACGCAGTATTTT. Encoded protein: CASSPEVAGGVSGTDTQYF. Combining the CDR3 with reference TRBV5-1 and TRBJ2-3 gives the whole variable domain KAGVTQTPRYLIKTRGQQVTLSCSPISGHRSVSWYQQTPGQGLQFLFEYFSETQRNKGNFPGRFSGRQFSNSRSEMNVSTLELGDSALYLCASSPEVAGGVSGTDTQYFGPGTRLTVL.

The chain links TRBV5-1 to TRBJ1-2; D remains ambiguous. The CDR3 loop spans 14 amino acids. Germline CDR1 is SGHRS and CDR2 is YFSETQ. V lost 4 bases, J lost 0 bases, and 10 bases lay in between. This CDR3 reads CASSPGTANYGYTF. In DNA form, the CDR3 reads TGCGCCAGCAGCCCAGGAACAGCTAACTATGGCTACACCTTC.